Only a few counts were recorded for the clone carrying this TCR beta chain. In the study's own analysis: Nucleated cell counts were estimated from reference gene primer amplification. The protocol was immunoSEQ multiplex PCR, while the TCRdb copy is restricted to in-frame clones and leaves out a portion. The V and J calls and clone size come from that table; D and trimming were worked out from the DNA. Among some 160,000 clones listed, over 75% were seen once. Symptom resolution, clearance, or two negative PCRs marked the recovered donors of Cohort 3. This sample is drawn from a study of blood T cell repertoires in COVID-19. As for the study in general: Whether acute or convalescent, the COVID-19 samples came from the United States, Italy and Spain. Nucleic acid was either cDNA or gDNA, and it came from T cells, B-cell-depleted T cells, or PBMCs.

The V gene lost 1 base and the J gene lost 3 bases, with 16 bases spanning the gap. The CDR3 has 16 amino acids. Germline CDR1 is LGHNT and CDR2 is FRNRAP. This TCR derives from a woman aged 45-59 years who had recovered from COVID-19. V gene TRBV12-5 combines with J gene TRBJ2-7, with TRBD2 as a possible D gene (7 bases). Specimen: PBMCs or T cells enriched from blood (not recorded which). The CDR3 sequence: CASGLAIGGANYEQYF. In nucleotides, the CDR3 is TGTGCTAGTGGTTTGGCAATAGGGGGGGCTAACTACGAGCAGTACTTC.